These 17 T cell receptor beta chains originate from one sample sequenced in a study of cytomegalovirus exposure and HLA in healthy donors. Both 60 Vbeta primers and 13 Jbeta primers went into the PCR. Sequencing was performed with immunoSEQ multiplex PCR; in TCRdb, only in-frame clones are kept and a portion is missing. The data hold some 200,000 clones, with 65% to 85% observed a single time. The sample comprised PBMCs. The source of these receptors is a man aged 50 or older in good health and CMV-seronegative.

This clone has more than one count but fewer than ten. The chain combines TRBV7-8 with TRBJ2-7, with unresolved D. With 1 base removed from V and 0 bases from J, the gap between germline ends came to 10 bases. Germline values: CDR1 SGHVS, CDR2 FQNEAQ. The CDR3 covers 15 residues. The CDR3 DNA follows: TGTGCCAGCAGCTTAGAGGCAGCGAGCTCCTACGAGCAGTACTTC. Translated: CASSLEAASSYEQYF.

V gene TRBV5-1 combines with J gene TRBJ2-5; D is perhaps TRBD2 (6 bases). Germline lookup yields CDR1 SGHRS and CDR2 YFSETQ. There are 17 residues in the CDR3. Trimming shortened V by 0 bases and J by 2 bases, and 17 bases separated the two germline ends. The CDR3 loop reads CASSLGVAAPTQETQYF. The CDR3 DNA sequence: TGCGCCAGCAGCTTGGGGGTAGCGGCACCTACACAAGAGACCCAGTACTTC.

This clone was seen a few times. The V and J genes are TRBV15 and TRBJ2-5; TRBD1 agrees at 7 bases. The length of the CDR3 is 14 residues. V shed 3 bases, J shed 5 bases, and the junction held 6 bases outside the gene matches. The germline CDR1 and CDR2 sequences are LNHNV and YYDKDF (reference sequence). Here the CDR3 DNA reads TGTGCCACCAGCAGGGTACAGGGGATCGAGACCCAGTACTTC. Amino acids: CATSRVQGIETQYF.

The chain joins TRBV9 to TRBJ1-3, with a tentative D call TRBD1 (5 bases). Germline CDR1 and CDR2: SGDLS and YYNGEE. Trimming removed 4 bases from V and 0 bases from J, with 11 bases in between. This CDR3 has 15 residues. The CDR3 DNA sequence: TGTGCCAGCAGCCCCTCGGGGGGCTCTGGAAACACCATATATTTT. Protein: CASSPSGGSGNTIYF.

The gene calls are TRBV30 and TRBJ2-1, with D perhaps matching TRBD2 (5 bases). The germline gives CDR1 GTSNPN, CDR2 SVGIG (reference sequence). Trimming removed 4 bases from V and 7 bases from J, with 11 bases in between. CDR3 size: 12 residues. The CDR3, as DNA: TGTGCCTGGACCGCTGGGAGTAATGAGCAGTTCTTC. It codes for CAWTAGSNEQFF.

This chain connects TRBV25-1 to TRBJ1-2, with D unclear. There are 14 residues in the CDR3. CDR1 is MGHDK and CDR2 is SYGVNS in the germline V gene. The ends were cut back, 0 bases at V and 4 bases at J, with 9 bases in the middle. The CDR3 here is CASSEYGETYGYTF. Here the CDR3 DNA reads TGTGCCAGCAGTGAATACGGGGAAACCTATGGCTACACCTTC.

This clone was seen only once. The chain uses TRBV9 and TRBJ2-3; D might be TRBD2 (5 bases). The germline CDR1 and CDR2 sequences are SGDLS and YYNGEE. This CDR3 has 17 residues. V lost 1 base, J lost 2 bases, and 17 bases lay in between. The CDR3 DNA sequence: TGTGCCAGCAGCGTAAGAGGGAGTAACAGCGTCACAGATACGCAGTATTTT. Protein sequence: CASSVRGSNSVTDTQYF.

The chain carries TRBV18 and TRBJ2-7; 10 bases map to TRBD1. Germline trimming cut 3 bases from V and 7 bases from J; bases unmatched to any gene: 6. Germline V gives CDR1 KGHSH, CDR2 LQKENI. This CDR3 region has 14 residues. CDR3: CASSPGTGEREQYF. As DNA, the CDR3 is TGTGCCAGCTCACCCGGGACAGGGGAGAGGGAGCAGTACTTC.

This chain connects TRBV10-1 to TRBJ1-5, with D maybe TRBD1 (6 bases). The CDR3 runs to 16 residues. Germline V gene data show CDR1 as WNHNN and CDR2 as SYGVQD (reference sequence). V lost 8 bases, J lost 0 bases, and 17 bases lay in between. The CDR3 protein is CASPTHPRGSNQPQHF. The CDR3 nucleotides read TGCGCCAGCCCCACTCACCCCAGGGGTAGCAATCAGCCCCAGCATTTT.

Only a few counts were recorded for this clone. The rearrangement links TRBV7-2 to TRBJ2-1, with 9 bases identical to TRBD1. Losses at the gene ends were 6 bases for V and 6 bases for J; bases not matched to a gene: 9. The CDR3 totals 15 residues. The germline CDR1 and CDR2 sequences are SGHTA and FQGNSA. This CDR3 reads CASRLGGQGPNEQFF. The CDR3 DNA reads TGTGCCAGCAGACTAGGGGGACAGGGACCCAATGAGCAGTTCTTC.

The chain employs TRBV4-1 and TRBJ1-1; D may be TRBD1 (6 bases). This CDR3 comprises 14 residues. From germline, CDR1 is MGHRA and CDR2 YSYEKL. With 6 bases removed from V and 3 bases from J, the gap between germline ends came to 14 bases. As DNA, the CDR3 is TGCGCCAGCAGGCAGGGGAATCCGGACACTGAAGCTTTCTTT. This encodes CASRQGNPDTEAFF.

The chain employs TRBV5-1 and TRBJ2-2; D might be TRBD2 (6 bases). Germline V gene lookup returns CDR1 SGHRS and CDR2 YFSETQ. CDR3 length: 14 amino acids. Trimming cost V 4 bases and J 4 bases, with 11 bases left between them. CDR3 in amino acids: CASSPRDSTGELFF. CDR3 bases: TGCGCCAGCAGCCCCCGGGACTCCACCGGGGAGCTGTTTTTT.

This clone was counted between two and nine times. The chain has TRBV15 and TRBJ2-7; 7 bases match TRBD2. The CDR3 sequence is 14 residues long. The germline V gene encodes CDR1 LNHNV and CDR2 YYDKDF (reference sequence). V dropped 3 bases and J dropped 4; count of bases not matched to a gene: 6. CDR3: CATSSLSGYYEQYF. The CDR3 bases are TGTGCCACCAGCAGCCTTAGCGGGTATTACGAGCAGTACTTC.

This chain links TRBV6-4 with TRBJ1-2; no clear D gene. The CDR3 covers 14 residues. CDR1 is MRHNA and CDR2 is SNTAGT in the germline V gene. The V end lost 0 bases, the J end lost 7 bases, and 12 bases lay between the germline ends. CDR3 sequence reads: CASSDSGGAGGYTF. The CDR3 bases are TGTGCCAGCAGTGACTCCGGCGGAGCGGGTGGCTACACCTTC.

This rearrangement joins TRBV7-8 to TRBJ1-1; D call uncertain. Germline V gene data show CDR1 as SGHVS and CDR2 as FQNEAQ. The CDR3 runs 14 residues. The V and J ends lost 5 bases and 4 bases respectively, with 14 bases between them. The CDR3 nucleotides read TGTGCCAGCAGCGAACCCGTGGGGAGCACTGAAGCTTTCTTT. Protein sequence: CASSEPVGSTEAFF.

The genes are TRBV11-3 and TRBJ1-2, with TRBD1 matching over 7 bases. Per the germline V gene, CDR1 is SGHNT and CDR2 is YENEEA. The length of the CDR3 is 15 residues. V shed 0 bases and J 4 bases; nucleotides not matched to a gene: 5. This CDR3 reads CASSLDETGCYGYTF. The CDR3 DNA reads TGTGCCAGCAGCTTAGATGAGACAGGGTGCTATGGCTACACCTTC. The variable domain in full, completed from reference TRBV11-3 and TRBJ1-2, reads EAGVVQSPRYKIIEKKQPVAFWCNPISGHNTLYWYLQNLGQGPELLIRYENEEAVDDSQLPKDRFSAERLKGVDSTLKIQPAELGDSAVYLCASSLDETGCYGYTFGSGTRLTVV.

The chain employs TRBV7-2 and TRBJ2-7; D possibly corresponds to TRBD2 (6 bases). The CDR3 has 13 amino acids. Trimming pared 5 bases from V and 7 bases from J, leaving 15 bases between. The germline CDR1 and CDR2 sequences are SGHTA and FQGNSA. CDR3 amino acids: CASSPRETWEQYF. The CDR3 nucleotides read TGTGCCAGCAGCCCCCGGGAGACCTGGGAGCAGTACTTC.